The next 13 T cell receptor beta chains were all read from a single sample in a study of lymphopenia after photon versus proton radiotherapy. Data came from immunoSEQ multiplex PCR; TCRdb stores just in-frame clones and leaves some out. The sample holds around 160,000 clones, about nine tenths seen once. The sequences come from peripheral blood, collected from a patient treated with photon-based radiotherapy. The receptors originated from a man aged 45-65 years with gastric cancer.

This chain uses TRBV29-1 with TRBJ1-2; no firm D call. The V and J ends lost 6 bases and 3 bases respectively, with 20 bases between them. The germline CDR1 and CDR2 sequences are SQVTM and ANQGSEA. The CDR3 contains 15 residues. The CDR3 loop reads CSVTDPTRADYGYTF. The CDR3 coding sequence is TGCAGCGTCACAGACCCGACACGAGCGGACTATGGCTACACCTTC.

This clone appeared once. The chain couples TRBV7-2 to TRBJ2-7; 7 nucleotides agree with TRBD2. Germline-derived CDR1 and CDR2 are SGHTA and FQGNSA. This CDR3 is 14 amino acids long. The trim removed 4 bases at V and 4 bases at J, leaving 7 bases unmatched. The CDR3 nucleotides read TGTGCCAGCAGCTCGGGACTACTTCTGTACGAGCAGTACTTC. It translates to CASSSGLLLYEQYF.

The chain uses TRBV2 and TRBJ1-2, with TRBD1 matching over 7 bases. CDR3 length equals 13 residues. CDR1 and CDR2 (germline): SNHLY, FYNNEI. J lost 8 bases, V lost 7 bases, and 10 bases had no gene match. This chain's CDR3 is CASNVQGTEGYTF. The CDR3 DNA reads TGTGCCAGCAATGTACAGGGGACCGAGGGCTACACCTTC. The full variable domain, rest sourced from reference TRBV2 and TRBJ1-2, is EPEVTQTPSHQVTQMGQEVILRCVPISNHLYFYWYRQILGQKVEFLVSFYNNEISEKSEIFDDQFSVERPDGSNFTLKIRSTKLEDSAMYFCASNVQGTEGYTFGSGTRLTVV.

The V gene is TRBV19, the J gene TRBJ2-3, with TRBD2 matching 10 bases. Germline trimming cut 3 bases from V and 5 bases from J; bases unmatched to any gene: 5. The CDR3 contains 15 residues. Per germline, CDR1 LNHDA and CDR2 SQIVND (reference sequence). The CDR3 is CASSIQGLARDTQYF. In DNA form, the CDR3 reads TGTGCCAGTAGTATTCAGGGACTAGCGAGAGATACGCAGTATTTT. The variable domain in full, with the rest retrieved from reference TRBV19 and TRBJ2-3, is DGGITQSPKYLFRKEGQNVTLSCEQNLNHDAMYWYRQDPGQGLRLIYYSQIVNDFQKGDIAEGYSVSREKKESFPLTVTSAQKNPTAFYLCASSIQGLARDTQYFGPGTRLTVL.

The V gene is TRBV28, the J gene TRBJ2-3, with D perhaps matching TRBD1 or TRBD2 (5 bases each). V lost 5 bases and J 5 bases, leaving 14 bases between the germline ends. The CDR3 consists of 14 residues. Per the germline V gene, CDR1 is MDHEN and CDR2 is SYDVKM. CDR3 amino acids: CASSLRGTRDTQYF. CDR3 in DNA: TGTGCCAGCAGTCTGAGGGGAACCAGAGATACGCAGTATTTT.

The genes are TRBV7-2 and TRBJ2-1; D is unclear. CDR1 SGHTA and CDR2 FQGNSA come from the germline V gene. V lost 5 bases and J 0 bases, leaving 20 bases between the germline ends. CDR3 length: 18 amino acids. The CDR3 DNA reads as TGTGCCAGCAGCCGCCCCTCCCCGGCCAAGAGCTCCTACAATGAGCAGTTCTTC. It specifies CASSRPSPAKSSYNEQFF.

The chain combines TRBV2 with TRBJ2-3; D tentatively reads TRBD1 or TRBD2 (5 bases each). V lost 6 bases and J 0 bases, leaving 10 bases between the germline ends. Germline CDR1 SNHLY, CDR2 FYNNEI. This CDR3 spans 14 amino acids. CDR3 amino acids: CASRERTSTDTQYF. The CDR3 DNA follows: TGTGCCAGCAGAGAGCGGACAAGCACAGATACGCAGTATTTT.

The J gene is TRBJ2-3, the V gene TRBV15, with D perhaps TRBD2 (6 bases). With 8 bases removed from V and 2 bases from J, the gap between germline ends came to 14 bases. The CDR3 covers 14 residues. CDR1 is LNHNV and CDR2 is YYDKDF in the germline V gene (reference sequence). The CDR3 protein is CATRLGGTTDTQYF. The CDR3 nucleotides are TGTGCCACCCGTTTAGGAGGGACCACAGATACGCAGTATTTT.

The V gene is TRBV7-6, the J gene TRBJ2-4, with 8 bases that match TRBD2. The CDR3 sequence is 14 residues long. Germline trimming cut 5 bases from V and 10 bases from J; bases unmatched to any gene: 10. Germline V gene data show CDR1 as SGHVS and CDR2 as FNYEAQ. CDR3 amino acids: CASSQLADLNIQYF. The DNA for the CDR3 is TGTGCCAGCAGCCAACTAGCGGACCTTAATATTCAGTACTTC.

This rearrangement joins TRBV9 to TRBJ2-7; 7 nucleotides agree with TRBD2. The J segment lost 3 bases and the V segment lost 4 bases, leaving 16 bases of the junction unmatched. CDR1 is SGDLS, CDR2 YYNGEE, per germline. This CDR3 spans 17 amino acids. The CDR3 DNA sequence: TGTGCCAGCAGCCCCTCCGCGACTAGCCTCCCCCACTACGAGCAGTACTTC. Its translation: CASSPSATSLPHYEQYF.

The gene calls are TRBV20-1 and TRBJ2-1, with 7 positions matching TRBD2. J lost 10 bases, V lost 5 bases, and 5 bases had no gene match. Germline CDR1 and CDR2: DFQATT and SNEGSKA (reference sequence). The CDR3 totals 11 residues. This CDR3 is CSAQGGREQFF. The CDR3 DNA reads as TGCAGTGCTCAGGGAGGGAGGGAGCAGTTCTTC.

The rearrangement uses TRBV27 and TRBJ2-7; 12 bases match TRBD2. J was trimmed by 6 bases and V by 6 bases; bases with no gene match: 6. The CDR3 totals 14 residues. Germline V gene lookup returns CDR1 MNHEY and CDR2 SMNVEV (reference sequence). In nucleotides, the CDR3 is TGTGCCAGCAGGTCTAGCGGGAGGGTGGGCGAGCAGTACTTC. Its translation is CASRSSGRVGEQYF.

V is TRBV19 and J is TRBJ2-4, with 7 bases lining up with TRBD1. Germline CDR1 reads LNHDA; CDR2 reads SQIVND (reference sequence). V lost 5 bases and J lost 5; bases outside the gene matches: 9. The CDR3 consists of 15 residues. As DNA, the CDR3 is TGTGCCAGTAGTGCCAGGGGGTACGCGGAAAACATTCAGTACTTC. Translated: CASSARGYAENIQYF.